This T cell receptor beta chain is drawn from a study of T cell repertoires in cytomegalovirus infection. This clonotype has more than one count but fewer than ten. TCRdb reanalysed the reads using MiXCR and keeps one entry per CDR3 protein. The sample shows some 150,000 distinct CDR3 sequences, less than 25% of them seen only once. The V gene lost 1 base and the J gene lost 6 bases, with 7 bases spanning the gap. This CDR3 contains 12 residues. CDR1 is SGHVS, CDR2 FNYEAQ, per germline. This TCR was recovered from a human donor in good health (CMV status not recorded). Some clones in this sample may be carry-over from other donors' samples. Sequenced input: PBMCs. The chain joins TRBV7-6 to TRBJ2-7, with D possibly matching TRBD2 (6 bases). Here the CDR3 reads CASSLGGGEQYF. The CDR3 DNA is TGTGCCAGCAGCTTAGGGGGAGGCGAGCAGTACTTC.